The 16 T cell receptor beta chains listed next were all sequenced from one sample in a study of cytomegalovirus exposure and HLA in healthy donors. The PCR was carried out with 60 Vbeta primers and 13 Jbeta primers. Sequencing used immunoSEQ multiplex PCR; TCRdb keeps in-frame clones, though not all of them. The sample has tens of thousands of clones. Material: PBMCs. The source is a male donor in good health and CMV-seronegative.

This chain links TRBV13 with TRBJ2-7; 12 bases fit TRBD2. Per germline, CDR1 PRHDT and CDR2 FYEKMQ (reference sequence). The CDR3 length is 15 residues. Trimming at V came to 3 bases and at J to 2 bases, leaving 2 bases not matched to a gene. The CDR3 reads CASSLRLAGAYEQYF. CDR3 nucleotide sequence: TGTGCCAGCAGCTTGAGACTAGCGGGGGCCTACGAGCAGTACTTC. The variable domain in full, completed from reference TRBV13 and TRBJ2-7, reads AAGVIQSPRHLIKEKRETATLKCYPIPRHDTVYWYQQGPGQDPQFLISFYEKMQSDKGSIPDRFSAQQFSDYHSELNMSSLELGDSALYFCASSLRLAGAYEQYFGPGTRLTVT.

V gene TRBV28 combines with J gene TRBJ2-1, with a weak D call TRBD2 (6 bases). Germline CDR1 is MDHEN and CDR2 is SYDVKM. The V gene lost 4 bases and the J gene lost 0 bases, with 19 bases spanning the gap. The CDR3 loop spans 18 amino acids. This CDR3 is CASSCTPGSGSSYNEQFF. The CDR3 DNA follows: TGTGCCAGCAGTTGTACCCCTGGTAGCGGCAGCTCCTACAATGAGCAGTTCTTC.

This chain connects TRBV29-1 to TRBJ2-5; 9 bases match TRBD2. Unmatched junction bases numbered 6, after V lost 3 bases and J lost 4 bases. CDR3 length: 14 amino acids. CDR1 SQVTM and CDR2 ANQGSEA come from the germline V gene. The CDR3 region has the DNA TGCAGCGTTGAGGCGGCGGGAGGGGGAGAGACCCAGTACTTC. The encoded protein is CSVEAAGGGETQYF. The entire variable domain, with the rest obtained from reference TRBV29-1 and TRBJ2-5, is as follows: SAVISQKPSRDICQRGTSLTIQCQVDSQVTMMFWYRQQPGQSLTLIATANQGSEATYESGFVIDKFPISRPNLTFSTLTVSNMSPEDSSIYLCSVEAAGGGETQYFGPGTRLLVL.

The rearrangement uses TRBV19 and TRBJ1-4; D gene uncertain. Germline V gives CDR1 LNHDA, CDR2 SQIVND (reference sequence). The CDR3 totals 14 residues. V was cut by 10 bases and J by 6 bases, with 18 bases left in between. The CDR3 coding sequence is TGTGCCACCGCCTCGGGGTGGGCGGATGAAAAACTGTTTTTT. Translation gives CATASGWADEKLFF.

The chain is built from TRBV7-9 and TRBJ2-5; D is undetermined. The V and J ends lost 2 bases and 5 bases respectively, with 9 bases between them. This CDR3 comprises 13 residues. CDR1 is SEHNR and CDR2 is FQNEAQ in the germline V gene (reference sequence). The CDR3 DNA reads TGTGCCAGCAGCTTAACGAGCGCGGAGACCCAGTACTTC. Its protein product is CASSLTSAETQYF.

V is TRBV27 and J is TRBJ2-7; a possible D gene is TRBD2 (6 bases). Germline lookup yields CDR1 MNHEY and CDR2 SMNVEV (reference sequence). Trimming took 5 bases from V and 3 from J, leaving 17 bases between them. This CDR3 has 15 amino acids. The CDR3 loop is CASSPALASYYEQYF. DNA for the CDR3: TGTGCCAGCAGTCCGGCCCTAGCGAGCTACTACGAGCAGTACTTC.

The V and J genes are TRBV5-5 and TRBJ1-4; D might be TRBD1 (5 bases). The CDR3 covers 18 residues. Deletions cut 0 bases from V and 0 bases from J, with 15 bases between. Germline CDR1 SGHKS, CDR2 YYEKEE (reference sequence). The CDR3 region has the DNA TGTGCCAGCAGCTTGGCTACAGGCCAACCTCCAACTAATGAAAAACTGTTTTTT. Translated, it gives CASSLATGQPPTNEKLFF.

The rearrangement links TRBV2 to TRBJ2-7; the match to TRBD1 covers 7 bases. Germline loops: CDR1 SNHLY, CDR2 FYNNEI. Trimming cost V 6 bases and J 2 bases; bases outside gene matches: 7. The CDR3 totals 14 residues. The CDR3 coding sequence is TGTGCCAGCAGCCCAGGGGGACCCCCCTACGAGCAGTACTTC. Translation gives CASSPGGPPYEQYF.

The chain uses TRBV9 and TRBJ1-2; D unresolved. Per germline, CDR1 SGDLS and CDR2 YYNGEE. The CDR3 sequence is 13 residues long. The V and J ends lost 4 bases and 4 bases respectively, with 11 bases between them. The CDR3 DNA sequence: TGTGCCAGCAGCCTATTCGGAGGCTATGGCTACACCTTC. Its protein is CASSLFGGYGYTF.

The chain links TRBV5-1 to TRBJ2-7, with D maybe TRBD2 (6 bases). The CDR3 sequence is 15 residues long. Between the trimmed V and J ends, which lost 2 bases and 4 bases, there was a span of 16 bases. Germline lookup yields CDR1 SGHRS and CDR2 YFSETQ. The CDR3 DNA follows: TGCGCCAGCAGCTTATCCCCCGGGGCGGGATACGAGCAGTACTTC. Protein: CASSLSPGAGYEQYF.

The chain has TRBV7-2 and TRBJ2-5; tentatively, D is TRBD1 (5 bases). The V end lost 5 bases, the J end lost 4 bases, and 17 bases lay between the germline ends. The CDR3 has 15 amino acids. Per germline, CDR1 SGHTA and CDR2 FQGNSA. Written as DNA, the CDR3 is TGTGCCAGCAGCCCCGCGCGGTTTACAGGAGAGACCCAGTACTTC. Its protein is CASSPARFTGETQYF.

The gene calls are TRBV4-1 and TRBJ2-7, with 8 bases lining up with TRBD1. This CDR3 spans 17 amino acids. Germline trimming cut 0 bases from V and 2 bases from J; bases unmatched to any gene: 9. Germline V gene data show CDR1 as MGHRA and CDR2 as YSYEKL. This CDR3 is CASSQDRARGPTYEQYF. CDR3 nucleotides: TGCGCCAGCAGCCAAGATAGGGCCAGGGGGCCCACCTACGAGCAGTACTTC.

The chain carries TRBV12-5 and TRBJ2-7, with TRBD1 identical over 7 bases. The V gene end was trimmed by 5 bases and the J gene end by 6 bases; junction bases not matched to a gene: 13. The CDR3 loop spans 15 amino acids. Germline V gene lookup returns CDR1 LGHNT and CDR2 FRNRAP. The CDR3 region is CASGPPGSPGGEQYF. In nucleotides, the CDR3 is TGTGCTAGTGGTCCCCCGGGCTCACCAGGGGGCGAGCAGTACTTC.

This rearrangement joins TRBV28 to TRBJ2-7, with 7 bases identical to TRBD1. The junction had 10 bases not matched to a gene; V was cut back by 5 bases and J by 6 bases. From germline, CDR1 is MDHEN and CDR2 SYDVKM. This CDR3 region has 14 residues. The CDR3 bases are TGTGCCAGCAGTCCAGGGGGACGGGTGGGCGAGCAGTACTTC. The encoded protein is CASSPGGRVGEQYF.

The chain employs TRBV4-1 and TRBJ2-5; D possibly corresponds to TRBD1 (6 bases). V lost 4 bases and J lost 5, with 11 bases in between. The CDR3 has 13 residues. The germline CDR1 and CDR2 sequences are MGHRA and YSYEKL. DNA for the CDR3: TGCGCCAGCAGCCGAGGGGGTCTGGAGACCCAGTACTTC. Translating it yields CASSRGGLETQYF.

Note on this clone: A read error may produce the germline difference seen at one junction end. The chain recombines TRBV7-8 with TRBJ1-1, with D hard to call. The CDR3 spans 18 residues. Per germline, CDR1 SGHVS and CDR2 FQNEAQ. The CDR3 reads CASSSAINPGSLNTEDFF. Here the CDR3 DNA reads TGTGCCAGCAGCTCTGCCATCAACCCCGGGTCCCTGAACACTGAAGATTTCTTT. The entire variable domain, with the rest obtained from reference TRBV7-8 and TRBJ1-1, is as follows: GAGVSQSPRYKVAKRGQDVALRCDPISGHVSLFWYQQALGQGPEFLTYFQNEAQLDKSGLPSDRFFAERPEGSVSTLKIQRTQQEDSAVYLCASSSAINPGSLNTEDFFGQGTRLTVV.